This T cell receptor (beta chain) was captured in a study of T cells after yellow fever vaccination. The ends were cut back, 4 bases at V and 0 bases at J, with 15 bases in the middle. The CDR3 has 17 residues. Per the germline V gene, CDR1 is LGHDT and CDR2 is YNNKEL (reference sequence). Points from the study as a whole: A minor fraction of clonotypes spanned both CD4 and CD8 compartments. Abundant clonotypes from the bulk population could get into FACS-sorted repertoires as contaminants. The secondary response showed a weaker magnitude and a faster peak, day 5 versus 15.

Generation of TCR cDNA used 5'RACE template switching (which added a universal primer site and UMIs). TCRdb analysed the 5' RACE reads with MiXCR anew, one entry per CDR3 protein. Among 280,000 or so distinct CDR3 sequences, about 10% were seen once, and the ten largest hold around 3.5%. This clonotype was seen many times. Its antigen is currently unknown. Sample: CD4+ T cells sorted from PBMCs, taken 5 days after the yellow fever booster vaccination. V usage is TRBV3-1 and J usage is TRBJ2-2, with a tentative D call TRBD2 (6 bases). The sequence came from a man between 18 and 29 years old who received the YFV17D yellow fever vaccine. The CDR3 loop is CASSLTWRGSNTGELFF. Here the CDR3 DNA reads TGTGCCAGCAGCCTGACCTGGCGGGGTTCGAACACCGGGGAGCTGTTTTTT. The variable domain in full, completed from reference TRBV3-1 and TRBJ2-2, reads DTAVSQTPKYLVTQMGNDKSIKCEQNLGHDTMYWYKQDSKKFLKIMFSYNNKELIINETVPNRFSPKSPDKAHLNLHINSLELGDSAVYFCASSLTWRGSNTGELFFGEGSRLTVL.